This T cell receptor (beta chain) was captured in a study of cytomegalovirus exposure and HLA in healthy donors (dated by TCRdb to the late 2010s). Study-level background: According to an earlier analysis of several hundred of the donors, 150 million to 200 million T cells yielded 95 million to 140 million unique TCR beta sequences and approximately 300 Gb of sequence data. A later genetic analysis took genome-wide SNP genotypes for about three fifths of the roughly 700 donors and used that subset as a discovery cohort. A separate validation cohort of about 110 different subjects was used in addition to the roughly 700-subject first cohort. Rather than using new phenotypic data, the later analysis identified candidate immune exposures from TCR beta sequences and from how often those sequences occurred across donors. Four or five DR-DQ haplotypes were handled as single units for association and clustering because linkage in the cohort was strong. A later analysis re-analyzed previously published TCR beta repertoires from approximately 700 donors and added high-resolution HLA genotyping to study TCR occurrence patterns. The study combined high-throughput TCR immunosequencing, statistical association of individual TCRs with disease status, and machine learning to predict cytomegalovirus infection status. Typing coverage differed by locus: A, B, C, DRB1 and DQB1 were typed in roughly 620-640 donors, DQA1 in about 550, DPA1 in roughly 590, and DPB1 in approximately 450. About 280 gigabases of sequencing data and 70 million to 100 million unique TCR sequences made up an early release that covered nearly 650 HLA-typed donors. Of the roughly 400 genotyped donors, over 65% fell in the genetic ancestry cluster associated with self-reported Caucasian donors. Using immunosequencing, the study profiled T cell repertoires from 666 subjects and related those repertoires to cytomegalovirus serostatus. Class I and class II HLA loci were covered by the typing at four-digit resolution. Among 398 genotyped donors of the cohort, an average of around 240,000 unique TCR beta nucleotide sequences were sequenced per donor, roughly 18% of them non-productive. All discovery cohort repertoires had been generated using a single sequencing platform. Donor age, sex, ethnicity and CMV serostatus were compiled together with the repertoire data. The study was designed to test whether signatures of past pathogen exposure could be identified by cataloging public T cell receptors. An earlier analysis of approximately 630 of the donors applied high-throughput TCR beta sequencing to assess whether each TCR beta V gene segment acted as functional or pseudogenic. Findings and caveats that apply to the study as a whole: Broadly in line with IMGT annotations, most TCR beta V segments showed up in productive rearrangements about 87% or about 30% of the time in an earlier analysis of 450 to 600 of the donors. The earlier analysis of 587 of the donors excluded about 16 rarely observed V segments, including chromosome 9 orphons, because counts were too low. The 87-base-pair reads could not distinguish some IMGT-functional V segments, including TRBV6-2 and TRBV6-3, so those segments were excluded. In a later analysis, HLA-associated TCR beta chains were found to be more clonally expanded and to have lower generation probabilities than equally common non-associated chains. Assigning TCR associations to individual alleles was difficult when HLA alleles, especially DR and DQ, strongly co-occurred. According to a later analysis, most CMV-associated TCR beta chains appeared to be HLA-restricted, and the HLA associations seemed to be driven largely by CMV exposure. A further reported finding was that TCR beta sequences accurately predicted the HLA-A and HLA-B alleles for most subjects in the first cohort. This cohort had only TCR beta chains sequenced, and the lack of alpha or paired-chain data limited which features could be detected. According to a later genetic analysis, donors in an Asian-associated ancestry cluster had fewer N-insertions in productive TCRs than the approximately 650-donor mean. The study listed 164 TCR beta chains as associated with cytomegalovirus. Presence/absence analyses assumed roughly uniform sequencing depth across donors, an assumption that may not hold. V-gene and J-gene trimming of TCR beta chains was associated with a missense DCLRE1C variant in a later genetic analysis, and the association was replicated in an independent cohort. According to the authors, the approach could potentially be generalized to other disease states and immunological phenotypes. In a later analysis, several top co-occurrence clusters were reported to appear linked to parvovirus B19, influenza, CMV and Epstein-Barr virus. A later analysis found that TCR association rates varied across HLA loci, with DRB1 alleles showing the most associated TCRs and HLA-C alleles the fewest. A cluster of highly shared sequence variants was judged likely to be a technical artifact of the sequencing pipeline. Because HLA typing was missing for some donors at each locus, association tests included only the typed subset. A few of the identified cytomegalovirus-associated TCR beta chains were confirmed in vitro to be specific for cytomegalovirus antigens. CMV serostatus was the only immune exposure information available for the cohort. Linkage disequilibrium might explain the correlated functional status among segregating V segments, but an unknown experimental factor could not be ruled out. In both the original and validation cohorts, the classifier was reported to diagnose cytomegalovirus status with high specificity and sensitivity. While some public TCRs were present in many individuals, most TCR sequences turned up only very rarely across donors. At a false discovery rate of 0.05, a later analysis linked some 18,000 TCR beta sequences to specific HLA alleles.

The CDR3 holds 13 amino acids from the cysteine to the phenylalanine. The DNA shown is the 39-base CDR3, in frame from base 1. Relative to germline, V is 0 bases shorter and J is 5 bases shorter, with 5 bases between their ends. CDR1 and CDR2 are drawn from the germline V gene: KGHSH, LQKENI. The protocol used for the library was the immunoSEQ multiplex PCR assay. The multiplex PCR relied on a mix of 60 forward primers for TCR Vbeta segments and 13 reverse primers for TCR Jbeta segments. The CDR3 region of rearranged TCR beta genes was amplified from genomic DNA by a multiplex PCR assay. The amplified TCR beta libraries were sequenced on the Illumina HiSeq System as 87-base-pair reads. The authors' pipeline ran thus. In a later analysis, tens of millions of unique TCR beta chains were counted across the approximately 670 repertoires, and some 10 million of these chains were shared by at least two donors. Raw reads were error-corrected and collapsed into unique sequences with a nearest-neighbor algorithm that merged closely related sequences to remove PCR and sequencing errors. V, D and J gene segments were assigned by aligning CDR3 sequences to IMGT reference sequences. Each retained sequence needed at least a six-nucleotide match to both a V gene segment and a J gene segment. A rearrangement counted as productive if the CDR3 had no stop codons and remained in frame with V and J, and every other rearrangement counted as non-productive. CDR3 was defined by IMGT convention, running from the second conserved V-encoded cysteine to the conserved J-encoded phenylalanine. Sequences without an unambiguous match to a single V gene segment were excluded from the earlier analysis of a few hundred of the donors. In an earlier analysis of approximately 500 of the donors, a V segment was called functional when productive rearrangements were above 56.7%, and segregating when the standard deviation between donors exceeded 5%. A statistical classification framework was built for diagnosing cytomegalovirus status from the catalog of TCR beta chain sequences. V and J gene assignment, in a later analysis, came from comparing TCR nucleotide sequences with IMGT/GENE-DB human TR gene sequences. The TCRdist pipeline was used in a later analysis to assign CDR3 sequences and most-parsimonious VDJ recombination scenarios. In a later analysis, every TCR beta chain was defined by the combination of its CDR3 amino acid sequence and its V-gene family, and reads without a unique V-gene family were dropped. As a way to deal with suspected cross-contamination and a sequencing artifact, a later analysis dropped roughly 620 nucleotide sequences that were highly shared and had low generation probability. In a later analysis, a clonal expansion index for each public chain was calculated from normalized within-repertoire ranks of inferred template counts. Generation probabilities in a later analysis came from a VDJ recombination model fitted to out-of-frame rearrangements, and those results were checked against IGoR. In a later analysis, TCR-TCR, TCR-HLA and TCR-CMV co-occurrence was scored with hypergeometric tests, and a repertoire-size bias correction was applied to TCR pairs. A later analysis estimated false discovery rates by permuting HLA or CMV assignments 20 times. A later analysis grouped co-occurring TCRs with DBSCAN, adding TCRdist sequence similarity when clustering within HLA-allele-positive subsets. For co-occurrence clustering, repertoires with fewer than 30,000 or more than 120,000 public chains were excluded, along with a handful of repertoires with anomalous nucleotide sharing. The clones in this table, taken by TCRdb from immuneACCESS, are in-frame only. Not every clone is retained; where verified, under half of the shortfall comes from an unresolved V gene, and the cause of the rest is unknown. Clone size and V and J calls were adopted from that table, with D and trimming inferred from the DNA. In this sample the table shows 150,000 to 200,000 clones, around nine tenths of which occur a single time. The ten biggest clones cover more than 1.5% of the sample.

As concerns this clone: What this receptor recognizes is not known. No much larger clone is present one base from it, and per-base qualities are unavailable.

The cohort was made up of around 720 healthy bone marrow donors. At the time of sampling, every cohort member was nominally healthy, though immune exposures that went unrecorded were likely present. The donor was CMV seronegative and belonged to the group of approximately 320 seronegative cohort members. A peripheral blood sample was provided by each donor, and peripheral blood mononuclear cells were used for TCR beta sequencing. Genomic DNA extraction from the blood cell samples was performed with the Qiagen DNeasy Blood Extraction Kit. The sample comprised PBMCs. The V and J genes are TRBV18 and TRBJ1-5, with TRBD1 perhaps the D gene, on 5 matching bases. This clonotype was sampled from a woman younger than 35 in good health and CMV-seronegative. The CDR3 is CASSPPGHQPQHF. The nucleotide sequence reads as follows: TGTGCCAGCTCACCACCGGGGCATCAGCCCCAGCATTTT.